A single sample gave rise to the 26 T cell receptor beta chains below, sequenced in a study of blood T cells in healthy people across ages. The authors ran a second PCR of about 7 to 12 cycles using a sample-barcoded 5' primer and a J-beta primer mix. TCRdb called the 5' RACE reads again in MiXCR, with one record for every CDR3 protein. The repertoire holds 1.5 million to 1.8 million distinct CDR3 sequences, approximately 39% seen once, with under 5% in the top ten. Sequencing was performed on blood. Source of these receptors: a woman aged 18-29 years in good health.

Ten or more counts support this clonotype. The V and J genes are TRBV20-1 and TRBJ1-2, with D maybe TRBD1 (6 bases). The V end was cut by 5 bases, the J end by 8 bases, with 21 bases between. CDR3 length equals 14 residues. Germline lookup yields CDR1 DFQATT and CDR2 SNEGSKA (reference sequence). CDR3 sequence (DNA): TGCAGTGCTCTAGAGGGGGTTCTGGAGTTAGGCTACACCTTC. Translating gives CSALEGVLELGYTF.

This clonotype was counted only a few times. J is TRBJ2-1 and V is TRBV20-1; 9 positions agree with TRBD2. J was trimmed by 9 bases and V by 5 bases; bases with no gene match: 17. This CDR3 is built from 16 residues. The germline gives CDR1 DFQATT, CDR2 SNEGSKA (reference sequence). The CDR3 bases are TGCAGTGCTGTCGGGGTAGCGGGGGCCACTTTAGGTGAGCAGTTCTTC. Its protein is CSAVGVAGATLGEQFF.

This clonotype turned up a few times. The chain combines TRBV11-1 with TRBJ2-1; 11 bases align to TRBD2. CDR1 and CDR2 from the germline V gene are SGHAT and FQDESV (reference sequence). This CDR3 spans 16 amino acids. Losses at the gene ends were 5 bases for V and 9 bases for J; bases not matched to a gene: 12. The CDR3 DNA sequence: TGTGCCAGCAGCCCGACGCGACTAGCGGGACCGGGTGAGCAGTTCTTC. Translated: CASSPTRLAGPGEQFF.

This clonotype was seen a few times. This chain connects TRBV29-1 to TRBJ1-5; TRBD1 might be the D (6 bases). From germline, CDR1 is SQVTM and CDR2 ANQGSEA. The CDR3 totals 16 residues. Trimming pared 4 bases from V and 6 bases from J, leaving 22 bases between. CDR3 sequence: CSVGEGRVGGGQPQHF. In DNA, the CDR3 is TGCAGCGTTGGGGAAGGAAGGGTTGGGGGCGGTCAGCCCCAGCATTTT.

The table lists this clonotype with many counts. This chain links TRBV20-1 with TRBJ1-5; perhaps TRBD1 as D (5 bases). CDR1 is DFQATT, CDR2 SNEGSKA, per germline (reference sequence). The CDR3 loop spans 14 amino acids. V dropped 5 bases and J dropped 6 bases, with 17 bases sitting between them. The CDR3 protein is CSAGTGGGIQPQHF. The CDR3 DNA sequence: TGCAGTGCTGGAACAGGAGGAGGTATTCAGCCCCAGCATTTT.

This clonotype was counted a few times. This rearrangement joins TRBV6-6 to TRBJ1-6; possible D gene TRBD1, 6 bases. V was clipped by 2 bases and J by 6 bases, with 14 bases between them. This CDR3 has 16 amino acids. CDR1 and CDR2 from the germline V gene are MNHNY and SVGAGI (reference sequence). CDR3 loop: CASSYPQDSLNSPLHF. DNA of the CDR3: TGTGCCAGCAGTTACCCTCAGGACAGCCTTAATTCACCCCTCCACTTT.

The J gene is TRBJ2-5, the V gene TRBV30, with D perhaps matching TRBD1 (5 bases). The germline V gene has CDR1 GTSNPN and CDR2 SVGIG (reference sequence). V was pared by 2 bases and J by 11 bases, with 21 bases between. The CDR3 sequence is 14 residues long. CDR3 DNA sequence: TGTGCCTGGAGTCCAGCAGGGCCCACCGACCAGCAGTACTTC. Its protein product is CAWSPAGPTDQQYF.

CDR3 sequence: CASNAGETGNNEQFF. CDR3 in DNA: TGCGCCAGCAACGCCGGGGAGACTGGGAACAATGAGCAGTTCTTC. V is TRBV5-1 and J is TRBJ2-1; perhaps TRBD2 as D (5 bases). Germline values: CDR1 SGHRS, CDR2 YFSETQ. V was trimmed by 6 bases and J by 5 bases, leaving 18 bases between them. This CDR3 spans 15 amino acids.

This clonotype was seen a single time. The chain has TRBV2 and TRBJ2-3, with D unclear. V lost 7 bases and J lost 2, with 7 bases in between. Germline V gene data show CDR1 as SNHLY and CDR2 as FYNNEI. The CDR3 is 12 residues long. CDR3 nucleotides: TGTGCCAGCAAGCAGGTCACAGATACGCAGTATTTT. As protein: CASKQVTDTQYF.

Points on this clonotype: At one end, the junction sequence differs from germline, possibly due to a read error. CDR3 sequence reads: CASSGRDSNNEQFF. CDR3 in DNA: TGTGCCAGCAGCGGGCGGGACTCCAACAATGAGCAGTTCTTC. The V call is TRBV9, the J call TRBJ2-1, with a tentative D call TRBD2 (6 bases). Germline lookup yields CDR1 SGDLS and CDR2 YYNGEE. This CDR3 spans 14 amino acids. The complete variable domain, with remaining parts taken from reference TRBV9 and TRBJ2-1, reads DSGVTQTPKHLITATGQRVTLRCSPRSGDLSVYWYQQSLDQGLQFLIQYYNGEERAKGNILERFSAQQFPDLHSELNLSSLELGDSALYFCASSGRDSNNEQFFGPGTRLTVL.

The CDR3 reads CASSLGAGGPENTQYF. The CDR3 DNA reads as TGTGCCAGCAGCTTAGGAGCGGGAGGGCCGGAAAATACGCAGTATTTT. The V gene is TRBV7-2, the J gene TRBJ2-3, with 10 bases matching TRBD2. Trimming took 1 base from V and 7 from J; bases not matched to a gene: 8. The CDR3 is made up of 16 amino acids. Germline lookup yields CDR1 SGHTA and CDR2 FQGNSA.

The V and J genes are TRBV12-3 or TRBV12-4 and TRBJ1-1; 7 nucleotides align to TRBD1. The CDR3 has 14 residues. The J segment lost 6 bases and the V segment lost 5 bases, leaving 9 bases of the junction unmatched. CDR3 sequence reads: CASSPQDRAAEAFF. CDR3 sequence (DNA): TGTGCCAGCAGTCCCCAAGACAGGGCCGCTGAAGCTTTCTTT.

The chain links TRBV20-1 to TRBJ1-1; D unclear. The CDR3 has 15 residues. The germline V gene encodes CDR1 DFQATT and CDR2 SNEGSKA (reference sequence). The germline V and J ends were trimmed by 3 bases and 4 bases, with 18 bases remaining between them. CDR3 bases: TGCAGTGCTAGTCAAGGGCCAGCCATCGCCACTGAAGCTTTCTTT. It encodes CSASQGPAIATEAFF.

This clonotype was seen a few times. CDR3 DNA: TGTGCCAGCAGTGACCTCCCCCGACTAGTTGGTGAGCAGTTCTTC. Protein: CASSDLPRLVGEQFF. The chain carries TRBV2 and TRBJ2-1, with TRBD2 as a possible D gene (6 bases). CDR1 is SNHLY, CDR2 FYNNEI, per germline. V lost 3 bases and J lost 9, with 18 bases in between. There are 15 residues in the CDR3.

The chain has TRBV29-1 and TRBJ2-1; D is uncertain. The CDR3 covers 12 residues. CDR1 and CDR2 (germline): SQVTM, ANQGSEA. The V end was cut by 6 bases, the J end by 10 bases, with 16 bases between. The CDR3, as DNA: TGCAGCGTGGACCCCCCAAGCAAGGAGCAGTTCTTC. Translating gives CSVDPPSKEQFF.

Only one count was recorded for this clonotype. The gene calls are TRBV29-1 and TRBJ1-2; no clear D gene. The germline V gene encodes CDR1 SQVTM and CDR2 ANQGSEA. The CDR3 has 14 amino acids. The V end was cut by 6 bases, the J end by 0 bases, with 14 bases between. The chain's CDR3 is CSVGEGSANYGYTF. The CDR3 DNA sequence: TGCAGCGTCGGGGAGGGCTCTGCTAACTATGGCTACACCTTC.

The chain couples TRBV20-1 to TRBJ2-7, with a possible D match to TRBD2 (5 bases). The V and J ends lost 1 base and 6 bases respectively, with 13 bases between them. The germline V gene has CDR1 DFQATT and CDR2 SNEGSKA (reference sequence). The CDR3 extends over 13 amino acids. CDR3 sequence reads: CSARGRSWGEQYF. CDR3 coding DNA: TGCAGTGCTAGAGGGAGGTCCTGGGGCGAGCAGTACTTC.

This clonotype was observed a handful of times. This rearrangement joins TRBV4-3 to TRBJ1-2; D unresolved. CDR1 is LGHNA and CDR2 is YSLEER in the germline V gene. V lost 4 bases to trimming and J lost 0 bases, with 12 bases between them. The length of the CDR3 is 15 residues. CDR3 loop: CASSRKVEANYGYTF. The CDR3 coding sequence is TGCGCCAGCAGCCGAAAGGTGGAGGCTAACTATGGCTACACCTTC.

The rearrangement joins TRBV30 to TRBJ1-4, with TRBD1 as a possible D gene (6 bases). This CDR3 spans 14 amino acids. The V gene's germline CDR1 is GTSNPN and CDR2 SVGIG (reference sequence). V was pared by 5 bases and J by 7 bases, with 17 bases between. CDR3 DNA: TGTGCCTGGCGTAATGCAGGGGCAAGTGAAAAACTGTTTTTT. Translated: CAWRNAGASEKLFF.

V and J are TRBV27 and TRBJ1-2, with 10 bases identical to TRBD1. Losses at the gene ends were 4 bases for V and 0 bases for J; bases not matched to a gene: 8. The CDR3 covers 17 residues. Germline V gene data show CDR1 as MNHEY and CDR2 as SMNVEV (reference sequence). The DNA for the CDR3 is TGTGCCAGCAGTTCTATATGGGACAGGGGCCCTAACTATGGCTACACCTTC. Amino acid sequence: CASSSIWDRGPNYGYTF.

The chain carries TRBV9 and TRBJ2-1; tentatively, D is TRBD1 (5 bases). The CDR3 length is 13 residues. V lost 5 bases to trimming and J lost 9 bases, with 15 bases between them. Germline V lookup: CDR1 SGDLS, CDR2 YYNGEE. Here the CDR3 DNA reads TGTGCCAGCAGGGCTGTTAGGGGCAGTGAGCAGTTCTTC. Amino acid sequence: CASRAVRGSEQFF.

As DNA, the CDR3 is TGTGCCAGCAGTTTCCCGGTGTTAAGGGGCTACACCTTC. Its protein product is CASSFPVLRGYTF. The chain carries TRBV28 and TRBJ1-2; D remains unclear. The V end lost 3 bases, the J end lost 8 bases, and 13 bases lay between the germline ends. Germline V CDR1 and CDR2: MDHEN, SYDVKM. This CDR3 is built from 13 residues.

This chain connects TRBV10-3 to TRBJ1-1; D uncertain. Trimming took 2 bases from V and 6 from J, leaving 4 bases between them. CDR3 length: 11 residues. Germline V CDR1 and CDR2: ENHRY, SYGVKD. CDR3 residues: CAISEAAEAFF. The CDR3 coding sequence is TGTGCCATCAGTGAGGCCGCTGAAGCTTTCTTT.

This rearrangement joins TRBV20-1 to TRBJ2-1; 14 bases line up with TRBD2. The germline V gene encodes CDR1 DFQATT and CDR2 SNEGSKA (reference sequence). With 1 base clipped from V and 10 bases from J, the junction kept 12 bases outside the gene matches. The CDR3 consists of 17 residues. CDR3 in amino acids: CSARAWGGLAGGPEQFF. The DNA for the CDR3 is TGCAGTGCTAGAGCTTGGGGTGGACTAGCGGGAGGCCCGGAGCAGTTCTTC.

This clonotype was recorded once. CDR3 in amino acids: CASSFLPAGGQYTQYF. CDR3 DNA sequence: TGTGCCAGCAGCTTCCTCCCAGCGGGGGGCCAATATACGCAGTATTTT. The rearrangement links TRBV7-4 to TRBJ2-3; TRBD2 matches at 9 bases. Germline-derived CDR1 and CDR2 are SGHVT and SQSDAQ. The junction had 11 bases not matched to a gene; V was cut back by 3 bases and J by 7 bases. The CDR3 sequence is 16 residues long.

The chain joins TRBV7-3 to TRBJ2-2; TRBD1 or TRBD2 may be the D gene (5 bases each). CDR1 is SGHTA and CDR2 is FQGTGA in the germline V gene. The CDR3 extends over 15 amino acids. Trimming left V 0 bases short and J 8 bases short, with 13 bases between. CDR3 region: CASSLTGALGGELFF. Written as DNA, the CDR3 is TGTGCCAGCAGCTTAACCGGGGCCCTAGGAGGGGAGCTGTTTTTT.